This T cell receptor beta chain was recorded in a study of blood T cell repertoires in COVID-19 (dated by TCRdb to the early 2020s). Turning to the overall study: Samples from collaborators originated in the United States, Italy and Spain and spanned both the acute and convalescent phases of COVID-19. The material from the prospective study consisted of cDNA or gDNA derived from T cells, B-cell-depleted T cells, or PBMCs. Subjects who had been exposed to COVID-19, were actively infected with it, or had recovered from it provided the deeply sampled blood TCRbeta repertoires that made up the dataset. The repertoires were released in a freely available public database meant as a resource for research on the immune response to SARS-CoV-2. The samples were drawn from the first 160 participants of the ongoing ImmuneRACE study and from over 950 subjects provided by 6 global collaborators. A de-identified subject ID, COVID-19 status, age in years and sex were almost always included in the sample metadata. Where HLA class I and class II types were available, the types were taken from metadata supplied by the sample provider, not from assay-based typing.

Taken from cysteine to phenylalanine, the CDR3 has 15 residues. The DNA shown is the 45-base CDR3, in frame from base 1. For CDR1 and CDR2, the germline V gene (reference sequence) lists LNHDA and SQIVND. Between the V and J ends, shortened by 5 bases and 4 bases respectively, the junction contains 17 bases. The research as a whole found: Clinical and demographic metadata were provided uncurated, with the amount varying by source and participant.

TCRbeta CDR3 regions were amplified from genomic DNA by means of the immunoSEQ Assay, a bias-controlled multiplex PCR. Under the source paper's analysis protocol: The number of nucleated cells in each sample was estimated from the amplification of reference gene primers within the assay. To quantify the absolute abundance of each unique TCRbeta CDR3 rearrangement, sequence reads were collapsed and filtered. For each sample, productive Simpson clonality was calculated as the square root of Simpson's diversity index over productive rearrangements. TCRdb took over this immuneACCESS table, retaining in-frame rearrangements with V and J assigned. Such tables are incomplete; in checked studies, under half of the missing clones stem from an unresolved V gene, and the remainder is unexplained. The D gene and trimming were derived from the DNA, and the V and J assignments and clone size from that table. The sample table holds approximately 210,000 clones, of which 88% were seen once. The top ten constitute 1.5% of the sample.

Regarding this clone: What this receptor recognizes is not known. No per-base quality is available; no much larger clone lies one base away.

Whole blood was collected in K2EDTA tubes by collaborating institutions according to the institutions' own protocols. For TCRbeta analysis, collaborators shipped samples in one of three forms: frozen whole blood, isolated PBMCs, or DNA extracted from either of those sample types. Sequences were obtained from peripheral blood. The sequence derives from a man aged 18 to 29 with active or convalescent COVID-19. The chain is made from TRBV19 and TRBJ1-2; no D gene call is confident. The CDR3 region: CASSQGLSRGYGYTF. The DNA sequence reads TGTGCCAGTAGTCAAGGACTCTCCCGGGGCTATGGCTACACCTTC.